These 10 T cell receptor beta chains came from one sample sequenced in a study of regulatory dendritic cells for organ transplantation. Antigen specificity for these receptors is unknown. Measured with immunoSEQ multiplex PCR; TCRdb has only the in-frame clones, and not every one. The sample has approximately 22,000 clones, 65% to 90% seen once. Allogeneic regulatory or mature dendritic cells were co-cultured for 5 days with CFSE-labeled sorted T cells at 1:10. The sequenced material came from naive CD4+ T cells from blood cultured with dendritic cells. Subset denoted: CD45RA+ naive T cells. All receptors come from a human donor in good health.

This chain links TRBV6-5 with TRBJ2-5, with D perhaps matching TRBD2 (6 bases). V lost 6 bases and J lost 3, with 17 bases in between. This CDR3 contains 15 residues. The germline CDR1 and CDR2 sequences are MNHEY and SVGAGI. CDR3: CASSRRRGTEETQYF. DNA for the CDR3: TGTGCCAGCAGCCGTAGGCGCGGGACCGAAGAGACCCAGTACTTC.

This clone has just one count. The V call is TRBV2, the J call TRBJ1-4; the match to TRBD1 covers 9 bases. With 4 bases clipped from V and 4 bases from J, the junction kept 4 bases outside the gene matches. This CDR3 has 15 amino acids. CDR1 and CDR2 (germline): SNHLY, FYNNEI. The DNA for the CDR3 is TGTGCCAGCAGTGCCGGGACAGGGTTTAATGAAAAACTGTTTTTT. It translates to CASSAGTGFNEKLFF.

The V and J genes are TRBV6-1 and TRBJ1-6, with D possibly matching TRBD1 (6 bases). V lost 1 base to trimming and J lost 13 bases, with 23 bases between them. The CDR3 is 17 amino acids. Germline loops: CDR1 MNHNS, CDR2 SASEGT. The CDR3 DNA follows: TGTGCCAGCAGTGAAGTCAGGGGCCCGTACGATCTTCACCCCCTCCACTTT. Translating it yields CASSEVRGPYDLHPLHF.

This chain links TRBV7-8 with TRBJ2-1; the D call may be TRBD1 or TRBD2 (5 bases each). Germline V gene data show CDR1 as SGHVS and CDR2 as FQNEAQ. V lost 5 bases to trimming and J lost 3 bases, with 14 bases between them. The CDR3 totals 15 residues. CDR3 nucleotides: TGTGCCAGCAGCCTAAGGGACGGGAACTACAATGAGCAGTTCTTC. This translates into CASSLRDGNYNEQFF.

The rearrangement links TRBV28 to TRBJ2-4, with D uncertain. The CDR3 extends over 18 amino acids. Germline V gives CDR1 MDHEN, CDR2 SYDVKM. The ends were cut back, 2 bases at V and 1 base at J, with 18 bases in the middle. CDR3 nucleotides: TGTGCCAGCAGTTTAGAGACCGCTCCCGTTTCGGCCAAAAACATTCAGTACTTC. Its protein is CASSLETAPVSAKNIQYF.

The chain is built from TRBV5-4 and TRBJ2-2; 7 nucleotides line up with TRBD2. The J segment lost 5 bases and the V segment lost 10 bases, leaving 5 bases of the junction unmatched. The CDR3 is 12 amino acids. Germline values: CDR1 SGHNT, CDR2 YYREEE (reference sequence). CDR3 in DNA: TGTGCCGCGGGGGTTTGGACCGGGGAGCTGTTTTTT. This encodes CAAGVWTGELFF.

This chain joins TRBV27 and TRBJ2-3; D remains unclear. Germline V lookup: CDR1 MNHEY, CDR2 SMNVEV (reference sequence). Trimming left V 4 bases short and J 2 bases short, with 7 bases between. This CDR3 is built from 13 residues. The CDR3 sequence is CASSSTLTDTQYF. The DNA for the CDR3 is TGTGCCAGCAGTTCGACCCTCACAGATACGCAGTATTTT.

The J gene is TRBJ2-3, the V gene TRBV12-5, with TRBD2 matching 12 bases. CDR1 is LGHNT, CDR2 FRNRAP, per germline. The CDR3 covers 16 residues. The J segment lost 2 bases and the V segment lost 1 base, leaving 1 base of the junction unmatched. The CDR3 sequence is CASGLGLAGATDTQYF. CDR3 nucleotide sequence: TGTGCTAGTGGTTTGGGACTAGCGGGGGCCACAGATACGCAGTATTTT.

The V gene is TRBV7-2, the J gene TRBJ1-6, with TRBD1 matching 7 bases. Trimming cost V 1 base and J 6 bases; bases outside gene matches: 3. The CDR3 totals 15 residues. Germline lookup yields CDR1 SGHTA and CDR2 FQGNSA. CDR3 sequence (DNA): TGTGCCAGCAGCTTAGACAGGGGCGGTAATTCACCCCTCCACTTT. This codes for CASSLDRGGNSPLHF.

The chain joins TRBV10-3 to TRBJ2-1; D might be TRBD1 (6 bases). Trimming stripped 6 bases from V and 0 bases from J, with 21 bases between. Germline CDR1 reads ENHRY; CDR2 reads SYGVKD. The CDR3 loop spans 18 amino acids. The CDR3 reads CAIRRLEDRSSSYNEQFF. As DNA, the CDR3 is TGTGCCATCAGGAGATTGGAAGACAGGAGTAGCTCCTACAATGAGCAGTTCTTC.